This T cell receptor beta chain was recovered during a study of molecular identifiers for immune sequencing clone quantification. Study-wide results and caveats: Over 98% of effector molecules, yet under 1% of naive-cell molecules, were held by clones above 20 RNA copies.

It was with previously described methods and listed TCR primers that bulk TCR libraries were made. MiXCR, applied by TCRdb to the PCR reads, yields one record per CDR3 protein. The repertoire holds over 600,000 distinct CDR3 sequences, with 15% to 20% as singletons. This clonotype was detected ten times or more. Its matching antigen is unknown. Germline V lookup: CDR1 MDHEN, CDR2 SYDVKM. The CDR3 runs 15 residues. The ends lost 6 bases at V and 0 bases at J; junction bases unmatched: 4. The sequence came from a human donor in good health. Some libraries in this study had Jurkat cell RNA spiked in. This chain joins TRBV28 and TRBJ1-4, with 7 nucleotides matching TRBD1. The sample consisted of naive CD8+ T cells from blood, with Jurkat cell RNA spiked in. Subset noted: FACS-sorted CD8+CD4-CCR7+CD45RA+ naive T cells. The CDR3 sequence is CASRYTGATNEKLFF. The CDR3 region has the DNA TGTGCCAGCAGATATACAGGGGCAACTAATGAAAAACTGTTTTTT.